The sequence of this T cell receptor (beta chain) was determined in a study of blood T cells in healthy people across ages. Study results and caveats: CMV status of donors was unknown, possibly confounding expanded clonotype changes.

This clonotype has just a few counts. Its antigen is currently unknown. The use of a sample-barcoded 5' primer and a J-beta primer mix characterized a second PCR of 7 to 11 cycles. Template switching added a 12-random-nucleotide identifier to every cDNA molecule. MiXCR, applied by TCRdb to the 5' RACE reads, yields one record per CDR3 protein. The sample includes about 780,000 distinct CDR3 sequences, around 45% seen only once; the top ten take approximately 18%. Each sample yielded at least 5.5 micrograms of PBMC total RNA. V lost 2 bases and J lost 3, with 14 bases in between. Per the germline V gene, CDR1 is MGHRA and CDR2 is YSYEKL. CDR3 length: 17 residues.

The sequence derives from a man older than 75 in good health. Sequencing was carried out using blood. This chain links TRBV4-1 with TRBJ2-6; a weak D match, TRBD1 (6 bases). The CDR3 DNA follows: TGCGCCAGCAGCCAATTGACAGGAATGCTTGGGGCCAACGTCCTGACTTTC. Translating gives CASSQLTGMLGANVLTF.